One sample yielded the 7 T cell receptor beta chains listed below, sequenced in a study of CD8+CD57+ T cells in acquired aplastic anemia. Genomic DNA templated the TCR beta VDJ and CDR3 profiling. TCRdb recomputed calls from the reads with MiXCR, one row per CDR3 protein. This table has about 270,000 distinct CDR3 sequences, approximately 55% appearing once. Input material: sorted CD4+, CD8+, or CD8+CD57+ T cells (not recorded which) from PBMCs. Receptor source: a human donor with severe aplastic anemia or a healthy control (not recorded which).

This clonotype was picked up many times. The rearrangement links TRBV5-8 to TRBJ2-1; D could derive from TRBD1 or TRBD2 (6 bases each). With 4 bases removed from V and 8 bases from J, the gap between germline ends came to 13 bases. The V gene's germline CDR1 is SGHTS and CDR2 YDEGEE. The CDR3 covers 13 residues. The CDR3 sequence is CASSLMGGDEQFF. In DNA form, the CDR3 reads TGTGCCAGCAGCCTGATGGGGGGCGATGAGCAGTTCTTC.

The CDR3 DNA reads TGCAGCGTCCGAGGTAGCCACACTGAAGCTTTCTTT. Amino acid sequence: CSVRGSHTEAFF. The chain recombines TRBV29-1 with TRBJ1-1; D not certain. V lost 6 bases and J 3 bases, leaving 11 bases between the germline ends. Looked up from germline, CDR1 is SQVTM and CDR2 is ANQGSEA. The CDR3 length is 12 residues.

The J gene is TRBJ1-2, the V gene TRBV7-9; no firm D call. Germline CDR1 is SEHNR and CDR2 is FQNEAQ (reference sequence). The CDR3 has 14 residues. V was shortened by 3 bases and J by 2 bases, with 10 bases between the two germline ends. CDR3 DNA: TGTGCCAGCAGCTTGGACCGACTAAACTATGGCTACACCTTC. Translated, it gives CASSLDRLNYGYTF.

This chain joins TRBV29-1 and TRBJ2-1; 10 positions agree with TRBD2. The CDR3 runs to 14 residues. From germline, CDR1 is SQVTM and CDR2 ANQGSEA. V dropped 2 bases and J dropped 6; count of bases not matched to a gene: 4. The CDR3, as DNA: TGCAGCGTTGAAAAGGCTAGCGGGAGCAATGAGCAGTTCTTC. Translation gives CSVEKASGSNEQFF.

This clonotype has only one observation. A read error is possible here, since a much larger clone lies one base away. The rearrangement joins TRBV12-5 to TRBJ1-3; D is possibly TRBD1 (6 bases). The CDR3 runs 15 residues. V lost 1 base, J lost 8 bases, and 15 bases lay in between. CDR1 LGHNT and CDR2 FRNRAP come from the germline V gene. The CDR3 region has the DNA TGTGCTAGTGGTTTGGAGAGAAACAGGGCTGACACCATATATTTT. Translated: CASGLERNRADTIYF.

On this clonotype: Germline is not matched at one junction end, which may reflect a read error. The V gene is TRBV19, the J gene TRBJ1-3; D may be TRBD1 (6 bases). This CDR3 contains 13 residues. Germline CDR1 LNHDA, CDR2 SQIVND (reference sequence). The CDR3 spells CASSTDRGNTIYF. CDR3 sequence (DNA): TGTGCCAGTAGTACGGACAGAGGAAACACCATATACTTT.

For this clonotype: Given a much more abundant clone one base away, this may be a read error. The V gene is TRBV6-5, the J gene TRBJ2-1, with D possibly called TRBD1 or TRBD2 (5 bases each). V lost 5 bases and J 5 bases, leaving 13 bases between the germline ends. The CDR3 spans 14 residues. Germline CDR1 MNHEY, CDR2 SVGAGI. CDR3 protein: CASSPGPIHNEQFF. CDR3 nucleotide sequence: TGTGCCAGCAGTCCGGGGCCAATTCACAATGAGCAGTTCTTC.